The 16 T cell receptor beta chains given below trace back to one sample, sequenced in a study. Using its own MiXCR run on the 5' RACE reads, TCRdb lists one record per CDR3 protein. The sample lists just under 65,000 distinct CDR3 sequences; about 20% were seen once. Sequences were obtained from memory CD4+ T cells sorted from a lymph node. Documented subset: memory CD4+ T cells, CD4+CD45RO+CD25-. All receptors derive from a female donor with breast cancer.

This clonotype was seen a handful of times. This chain uses TRBV11-3 with TRBJ2-7; 12 positions match TRBD1. Looked up from germline, CDR1 is SGHNT and CDR2 is YENEEA. The CDR3 consists of 16 residues. Unmatched junction bases numbered 10, after V lost 5 bases and J lost 5 bases. The CDR3 is CASSPFLGTGGDEQYF. CDR3 sequence (DNA): TGTGCCAGCAGCCCCTTCCTGGGGACAGGGGGCGACGAGCAGTACTTC.

This clonotype was seen many times. V is TRBV7-2 and J is TRBJ2-3; TRBD1 might be the D (6 bases). V was cut by 4 bases and J by 0 bases, with 11 bases left in between. This CDR3 has 15 residues. Looked up from germline, CDR1 is SGHTA and CDR2 is FQGNSA. CDR3 in amino acids: CASSSGGQSTDTQYF. DNA for the CDR3: TGTGCCAGCAGCTCCGGTGGACAGAGCACAGATACGCAGTATTTT.

Remarks on this clonotype: One end of the junction does not line up with germline, which may come from a read error. The chain employs TRBV20-1 and TRBJ2-1; the D is unclear. This CDR3 is built from 15 residues. Germline V CDR1 and CDR2: DFQATT, SNEGSKA (reference sequence). The CDR3 nucleotides read TGCAGGGCTACTTCCGGGTCCATCTCCTACAATGAGCAGTTCTTC. Its translation: CRATSGSISYNEQFF.

This clonotype turned up a few times. The rearrangement links TRBV7-9 to TRBJ2-2; D is tentatively TRBD1 or TRBD2 (5 bases each). From germline, CDR1 is SEHNR and CDR2 FQNEAQ (reference sequence). Between the trimmed V and J ends, which lost 3 bases and 4 bases, there was a span of 12 bases. The CDR3 consists of 15 residues. CDR3 DNA: TGTGCCAGCAGCTTGGGGGACGTGGGCACCGGGGAGCTGTTTTTT. Protein sequence: CASSLGDVGTGELFF.

V and J are TRBV20-1 and TRBJ2-2; weak D call: TRBD1 (6 bases). The ends were cut back, 3 bases at V and 5 bases at J, with 16 bases in the middle. The CDR3 is 15 amino acids. The germline V gene has CDR1 DFQATT and CDR2 SNEGSKA (reference sequence). The CDR3 coding sequence is TGCAGTGCTAGCCCTCCTTCAGGGGTTACCGGGGAGCTGTTTTTT. Its translation is CSASPPSGVTGELFF.

The chain uses TRBV20-1 and TRBJ1-1, with 8 bases that match TRBD1. This CDR3 region has 14 residues. Per the germline V gene, CDR1 is DFQATT and CDR2 is SNEGSKA (reference sequence). The junction had 9 bases not matched to a gene; V was cut back by 5 bases and J by 4 bases. The CDR3 DNA follows: TGCAGTGCTTCATGGACAGGGCTCGGCACTGAAGCTTTCTTT. Encoded protein: CSASWTGLGTEAFF.

This clonotype was counted many times. This chain uses TRBV10-3 with TRBJ1-2; a weak D match, TRBD1 (6 bases). V lost 10 bases and J 7 bases, leaving 25 bases between the germline ends. This CDR3 is built from 15 residues. Germline V gives CDR1 ENHRY, CDR2 SYGVKD. CDR3 in amino acids: CATDPDPGHRRGYTF. CDR3 sequence (DNA): TGTGCCACCGACCCAGATCCGGGACACCGCCGTGGCTACACCTTC.

J is TRBJ2-3 and V is TRBV9, with a possible D match to TRBD1 (6 bases). Trimming stripped 3 bases from V and 2 bases from J, with 19 bases between. The CDR3 length is 17 residues. Germline V lookup: CDR1 SGDLS, CDR2 YYNGEE. The CDR3 DNA reads TGTGCCAGCAGCGCCCTACAGGGCAACAAATCCACAGATACGCAGTATTTT. This encodes CASSALQGNKSTDTQYF.

This clonotype was observed many times. The rearrangement joins TRBV11-2 to TRBJ1-1; D not resolved. The V gene lost 4 bases and the J gene lost 2 bases, with 11 bases spanning the gap. The length of the CDR3 is 14 residues. From germline, CDR1 is SGHAT and CDR2 FQNNGV. The CDR3 coding sequence is TGTGCCAGCAGCTATCTAAGCAGAAACACTGAAGCTTTCTTT. Its protein is CASSYLSRNTEAFF.

The chain joins TRBV5-1 to TRBJ1-6; TRBD1 agrees at 7 bases. CDR3 size: 15 residues. Germline lookup yields CDR1 SGHRS and CDR2 YFSETQ. Trimming at V came to 0 bases and at J to 7 bases, leaving 4 bases not matched to a gene. The CDR3 DNA follows: TGCGCCAGCAGCTTGGAAGGGGACAGCAATTCACCCCTCCACTTT. It translates to CASSLEGDSNSPLHF. Full variable domain (outside the CDR3, taken from reference TRBV5-1 and TRBJ1-6): KAGVTQTPRYLIKTRGQQVTLSCSPISGHRSVSWYQQTPGQGLQFLFEYFSETQRNKGNFPGRFSGRQFSNSRSEMNVSTLELGDSALYLCASSLEGDSNSPLHFGNGTRLTVT.

The chain employs TRBV5-5 and TRBJ1-2; the D gene is possibly TRBD1 (6 bases). V was cut by 0 bases and J by 4 bases, with 7 bases left in between. Looked up from germline, CDR1 is SGHKS and CDR2 is YYEKEE (reference sequence). This CDR3 spans 13 amino acids. CDR3 in DNA: TGTGCCAGCAGCTTGGAAGGGGGCTATGGCTACACCTTC. Its translation: CASSLEGGYGYTF.

DNA for the CDR3: TGTGCCAGCAGTGGGGGACAGGGGGCGCGTGAGACCCAGTACTTC. Amino acid sequence: CASSGGQGARETQYF. The chain uses TRBV6-5 and TRBJ2-5, with 12 bases that match TRBD1. Germline V gene data show CDR1 as MNHEY and CDR2 as SVGAGI. J was trimmed by 5 bases and V by 5 bases; bases with no gene match: 6. CDR3 size: 15 residues.

This sequence joins TRBV7-2 and TRBJ2-3; 8 bases align to TRBD2. The CDR3 has 15 amino acids. The V gene end was trimmed by 1 base and the J gene end by 1 base; junction bases not matched to a gene: 1. Per the germline V gene, CDR1 is SGHTA and CDR2 is FQGNSA. The CDR3 bases are TGTGCCAGCAGCTTAGGCGGGGGGCGCACAGATACGCAGTATTTT. This translates into CASSLGGGRTDTQYF.

With respect to this clonotype: Germline is not matched at one junction end, which may reflect a read error. This chain's CDR3 is CSARDGAGGDYEPYF. CDR3 nucleotide sequence: TGCAGTGCTAGAGATGGGGCGGGAGGGGACTACGAGCCGTACTTC. The chain uses TRBV20-1 and TRBJ2-7; 9 bases line up with TRBD2. This CDR3 contains 15 residues. Germline V lookup: CDR1 DFQATT, CDR2 SNEGSKA (reference sequence).

This clonotype was detected only a few times. The chain links TRBV27 to TRBJ2-5, with D maybe TRBD2 (5 bases). Germline V lookup: CDR1 MNHEY, CDR2 SMNVEV (reference sequence). There are 15 residues in the CDR3. With 5 bases removed from V and 1 base from J, the gap between germline ends came to 14 bases. Here the CDR3 DNA reads TGTGCCAGCAGTCTAGGAGGCCGGGCCCAAGAGACCCAGTACTTC. This codes for CASSLGGRAQETQYF.

This clonotype was observed at least ten times. The J gene is TRBJ1-6, the V gene TRBV12-3 or TRBV12-4, with D possibly matching TRBD1 (5 bases). This CDR3 contains 16 residues. V lost 6 bases and J 10 bases, leaving 22 bases between the germline ends. CDR3 sequence (DNA): TGTGCCAGCAGCCGGGACGGGTTTTTTGGGGCATCACCCCTCCACTTT. It specifies CASSRDGFFGASPLHF.